This T cell receptor beta chain is drawn from a study of T-cell reconstitution after alpha-beta-depleted transplantation in children. TCRbeta library preparation incorporated unique molecular identifiers. One entry per CDR3 protein, called by TCRdb with MiXCR from the PCR reads. The repertoire holds about 400,000 distinct CDR3 sequences, with just over 20% as singletons. The CDR3 is 16 amino acids. The V gene end was trimmed by 4 bases and the J gene end by 0 bases; junction bases not matched to a gene: 8. The germline V gene encodes CDR1 SGHRS and CDR2 YFSETQ. This specimen was PBMCs from the stem cell graft donor, taken from the stem cell graft. V and J are TRBV5-1 and TRBJ2-7; 9 bases match TRBD2. The TCR sequence derives from a human donor who donated a stem cell graft to a child with acute myeloid leukemia. The CDR3 loop reads CASSEHLAGISYEQYF. The CDR3 DNA reads as TGCGCCAGCAGCGAACACCTAGCGGGGATCTCCTACGAGCAGTACTTC.